What follows are 8 T cell receptor beta chains derived from one specimen sequenced in a study of blood T cell repertoires in COVID-19. Some clones are missing from TCRdb's copy, which holds only in-frame ones; the method was immunoSEQ multiplex PCR. The sample lists approximately 210,000 clones; around 82% were seen once. The specimen sequenced was peripheral blood. These receptors originate from a woman of 80 years or more with acute or convalescent COVID-19.

The chain employs TRBV2 and TRBJ1-2; TRBD1 agrees at 8 bases. The CDR3 covers 12 residues. The germline V gene has CDR1 SNHLY and CDR2 FYNNEI. V shed 8 bases and J 6 bases; nucleotides not matched to a gene: 5. The DNA for the CDR3 is TGTGCCAGCGGACAGGGCTTAGATGGCTACACCTTC. Translating it yields CASGQGLDGYTF.

This sequence joins TRBV18 and TRBJ2-7, with 9 bases identical to TRBD1. This CDR3 has 14 residues. Germline V CDR1 and CDR2: KGHSH, LQKENI. J was trimmed by 6 bases and V by 4 bases; bases with no gene match: 7. The CDR3 DNA follows: TGTGCCAGCTCACTAACACAGGGGGCAGGCGAGCAGTACTTC. This encodes CASSLTQGAGEQYF.

The chain joins TRBV7-3 to TRBJ1-1; tentative D call: TRBD1 (5 bases). Germline lookup yields CDR1 SGHTA and CDR2 FQGTGA. The CDR3 length is 14 residues. V was shortened by 2 bases and J by 5 bases, with 12 bases between the two germline ends. CDR3 region: CASSLSPGQTEAFF. CDR3 nucleotides: TGTGCCAGCAGCTTATCCCCAGGGCAGACTGAAGCTTTCTTT.

V usage is TRBV7-2 and J usage is TRBJ2-1; D not certain. V lost 3 bases and J 5 bases, leaving 8 bases between the germline ends. CDR1 is SGHTA and CDR2 is FQGNSA in the germline V gene. The CDR3 has 13 amino acids. The CDR3 DNA is TGTGCCAGCAGCTTGGTCCGGGACAATGAGCAGTTCTTC. Translation gives CASSLVRDNEQFF.

The chain has TRBV19 and TRBJ1-5, with a possible D match to TRBD1 (6 bases). Germline loops: CDR1 LNHDA, CDR2 SQIVND (reference sequence). V was cut by 5 bases and J by 0 bases, with 14 bases left in between. The CDR3 consists of 16 residues. The CDR3 nucleotides read TGTGCCAGTAGTTTCCAGGGGATCCATAGCAATCAGCCCCAGCATTTT. Its protein product is CASSFQGIHSNQPQHF.

The chain links TRBV6-5 to TRBJ1-5; perhaps TRBD1 as D (5 bases). The CDR3 covers 15 residues. Germline CDR1 MNHEY, CDR2 SVGAGI. V was pared by 0 bases and J by 2 bases, with 8 bases between. Here the CDR3 DNA reads TGTGCCAGCAGTTACTCAGGGGAGGGCAATCAGCCCCAGCATTTT. Protein sequence: CASSYSGEGNQPQHF.

The chain uses TRBV12-3 or TRBV12-4 and TRBJ1-6, with D possibly TRBD1 on 5 matching bases. V shed 6 bases and J shed 9 bases, with 12 bases lying between them. The CDR3 spans 13 residues. CDR3 region: CASRQASTSPLHF. In nucleotides, the CDR3 is TGTGCCAGCAGACAGGCTTCAACTTCACCCCTCCACTTT.

The rearrangement uses TRBV6-1 and TRBJ2-3; 8 bases fit TRBD2. CDR1 is MNHNS and CDR2 is SASEGT in the germline V gene. Losses at the gene ends were 2 bases for V and 1 base for J; bases not matched to a gene: 2. This CDR3 is built from 15 residues. This chain's CDR3 is CASSELRGGTDTQYF. CDR3 nucleotides: TGTGCCAGCAGTGAATTGCGGGGGGGCACAGATACGCAGTATTTT.